Shown below are 6 T cell receptor beta chains from a single sample sequenced in a study of CD8 T cells in ankylosing spondylitis. One entry per CDR3 protein results from TCRdb running MiXCR on the 5' RACE reads. The profile covers roughly 400,000 distinct CDR3 sequences, with approximately 20% appearing a single time and roughly a sixth taken by the ten largest. Study-wide results and limits: Blood from ankylosing spondylitis patients appeared to carry a characteristic roughly 8-variant TCR beta motif.

Their specific antigens are unknown. The material sequenced was blood, either unsorted or a sorted T cell fraction (not recorded which). These receptors originate from a male donor with ankylosing spondylitis.

This clonotype was observed a few times. This rearrangement joins TRBV20-1 to TRBJ2-1, with TRBD2 matching 9 bases. CDR3 length equals 16 residues. Germline assignment: CDR1 DFQATT and CDR2 SNEGSKA (reference sequence). V shed 4 bases and J 0 bases; nucleotides not matched to a gene: 7. The chain's CDR3 is CSAIQRGAGSYNEQFF. The DNA for the CDR3 is TGCAGTGCTATCCAGCGGGGGGCTGGCTCCTACAATGAGCAGTTCTTC.

The chain has TRBV7-9 and TRBJ2-3; 9 bases are a match to TRBD2. V shed 5 bases and J 9 bases; nucleotides not matched to a gene: 9. CDR3 size: 14 residues. Germline assignment: CDR1 SEHNR and CDR2 FQNEAQ (reference sequence). The CDR3 sequence: CASSRTSVGGTQYF. CDR3 DNA: TGTGCCAGCAGCCGGACTAGCGTTGGAGGAACGCAGTATTTT.

A few counts support this clonotype. The gene calls are TRBV20-1 and TRBJ1-1, with D possibly being TRBD1 (6 bases). In germline, CDR1 is DFQATT, CDR2 SNEGSKA (reference sequence). With 0 bases removed from V and 11 bases from J, the gap between germline ends came to 19 bases. The CDR3 has 14 amino acids. This CDR3 reads CSARDQQGTSRAFF. For the CDR3, the DNA is TGCAGTGCTAGAGATCAACAGGGCACAAGTCGTGCTTTCTTT.

The chain employs TRBV28 and TRBJ2-1, with D possibly TRBD2 on 5 matching bases. The germline V gene encodes CDR1 MDHEN and CDR2 SYDVKM. The V gene lost 5 bases and the J gene lost 0 bases, with 17 bases spanning the gap. This CDR3 is 17 amino acids long. The CDR3 region has the DNA TGTGCCAGCAGTCCCCGGCCCCCTGGGAGCTCCTACAATGAGCAGTTCTTC. Translation gives CASSPRPPGSSYNEQFF.

This clonotype occurred a few times. In DNA form, the CDR3 reads TGTGCCACCAGTGATACCTTTCCGGGACTAGCGGGAGTTGCGGGTAGCACAGATACGCAGTATTTT. It yields the protein CATSDTFPGLAGVAGSTDTQYF. The gene calls are TRBV24-1 and TRBJ2-3; 14 bases map to TRBD2. The CDR3 is made up of 22 amino acids. Trimming removed 3 bases from V and 0 bases from J; junction bases left unmatched: 16. Germline loops: CDR1 KGHDR, CDR2 SFDVKD.

V is TRBV29-1 and J is TRBJ2-1; D is uncertain. The germline V gene has CDR1 SQVTM and CDR2 ANQGSEA. V was clipped by 0 bases and J by 3 bases, with 9 bases between them. This CDR3 has 14 amino acids. The CDR3 DNA is TGCAGCGTTGAAGAGGGTAGCCACTACAATGAGCAGTTCTTC. The encoded protein is CSVEEGSHYNEQFF.